Following are 7 T cell receptor beta chains from one sample sequenced in a study of blood T cell repertoires in COVID-19. TCRdb's table, derived via immunoSEQ multiplex PCR, lists solely in-frame clones and lacks some. Here the sample spans approximately 25,000 clones, roughly 94% being singletons. Sequences were obtained from peripheral blood. The receptors were gathered from a man between 70 and 80 years old with active COVID-19.

DNA of the CDR3: TGTGCCAGCAGCCCGTCAACGGGCAATGAGCAGTTCTTC. This codes for CASSPSTGNEQFF. J is TRBJ2-1 and V is TRBV6-2 or TRBV6-3; D is uncertain. The V end lost 6 bases, the J end lost 6 bases, and 12 bases lay between the germline ends. The germline V gene has CDR1 MNHEY and CDR2 SVGEGT. This CDR3 spans 13 amino acids.

V and J are TRBV5-4 and TRBJ2-1; D is ambiguous. The germline V gene encodes CDR1 SGHNT and CDR2 YYREEE (reference sequence). This CDR3 region has 11 residues. The germline V and J ends were trimmed by 2 bases and 10 bases, with 7 bases remaining between them. The CDR3, as DNA: TGTGCCAGCAGCTTATCTCGGGAGCAGTTCTTC. Its protein is CASSLSREQFF.

The genes are TRBV7-8 and TRBJ2-7, with D possibly matching TRBD2 (6 bases). The length of the CDR3 is 16 residues. Germline V gene lookup returns CDR1 SGHVS and CDR2 FQNEAQ. V was shortened by 1 base and J by 4 bases, with 17 bases between the two germline ends. The CDR3 loop is CASSLGRLVKLYEQYF. In DNA, the CDR3 is TGTGCCAGCAGCTTAGGTCGACTAGTAAAGTTGTACGAGCAGTACTTC.

The chain couples TRBV19 to TRBJ1-4, with D possibly matching TRBD1 (5 bases). The germline V gene has CDR1 LNHDA and CDR2 SQIVND (reference sequence). The CDR3 runs 14 residues. V was clipped by 5 bases and J by 5 bases, with 12 bases between them. The CDR3 bases are TGTGCCAGTAGTCTAAGGGCAGGGAATGAAAAACTGTTTTTT. As protein: CASSLRAGNEKLFF.

The chain has TRBV6-6 and TRBJ2-2; 7 nucleotides align to TRBD1. Germline CDR1 is MNHNY and CDR2 is SVGAGI (reference sequence). The V segment lost 2 bases and the J segment 3 bases; nucleotides outside the gene matches: 3. The CDR3 sequence is 15 residues long. The CDR3 sequence: CASSYRDSHTGELFF. CDR3 nucleotide sequence: TGTGCCAGCAGTTACCGGGACAGCCACACCGGGGAGCTGTTTTTT.

This chain joins TRBV18 and TRBJ2-5, with D possibly matching TRBD1 (5 bases). Germline assignment: CDR1 KGHSH and CDR2 LQKENI. V lost 4 bases to trimming and J lost 1 base, with 10 bases between them. The CDR3 totals 14 residues. CDR3 protein: CASSLSQAQETQYF. CDR3 nucleotide sequence: TGTGCCAGCTCACTGTCACAGGCCCAAGAGACCCAGTACTTC.

V gene TRBV6-2 or TRBV6-3 combines with J gene TRBJ1-1; D is unclear. V was shortened by 2 bases and J by 1 base, with 8 bases between the two germline ends. Germline V gene sequence: CDR1 MNHEY, CDR2 SVGEGT. The CDR3 totals 14 residues. The CDR3 reads CASSYGPGNTEAFF. CDR3 nucleotides: TGTGCCAGCAGTTACGGGCCCGGGAACACTGAAGCTTTCTTT.